Here is one TCR beta chain with its context. CDR3 length: 14 amino acids. Germline CDR1 and CDR2: GTSNPN and SVGIG (reference sequence). This sample stems from a study of technical replicates of blood from several donors. The protocol was immunoSEQ multiplex PCR, while the TCRdb copy is restricted to in-frame clones and leaves out a portion. The data contain about 88,000 clones, 95% of them singletons. The chain links TRBV30 to TRBJ2-3, with D tentatively TRBD2 (6 bases). Material: T cells isolated from PBMCs. The receptor was isolated from a human donor in good health. CDR3 loop: CASVAGSRRDTQYF. In DNA form, the CDR3 reads TGTGCTTCCGTCGCGGGAAGTCGGAGGGATACGCAGTATTTT. Full variable domain (missing parts from reference TRBV30 and TRBJ2-3): SQTIHQWPATLVQPVGSPLSLECTVEGTSNPNLYWYRQAAGRGLQLLFYSVGIGQISSEVPQNLSASRPQDRQFILSSKKLLLSDSGFYLCASVAGSRRDTQYFGPGTRLTVL.